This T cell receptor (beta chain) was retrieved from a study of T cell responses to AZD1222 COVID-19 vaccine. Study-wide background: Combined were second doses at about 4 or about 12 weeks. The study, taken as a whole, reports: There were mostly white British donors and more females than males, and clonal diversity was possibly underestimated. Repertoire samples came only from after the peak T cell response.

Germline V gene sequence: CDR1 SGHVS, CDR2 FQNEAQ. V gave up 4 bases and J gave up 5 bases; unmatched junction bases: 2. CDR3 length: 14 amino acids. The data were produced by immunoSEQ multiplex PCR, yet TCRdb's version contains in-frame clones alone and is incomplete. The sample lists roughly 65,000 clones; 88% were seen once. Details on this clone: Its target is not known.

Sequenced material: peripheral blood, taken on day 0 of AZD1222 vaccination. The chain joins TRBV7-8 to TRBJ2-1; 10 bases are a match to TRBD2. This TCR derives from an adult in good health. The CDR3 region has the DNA TGTGCCAGCAGCTGGGGACTAGCGAACAATGAGCAGTTCTTC. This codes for CASSWGLANNEQFF.